The next 11 T cell receptor beta chains were all read from a single sample in a study of CD8 T cells in ankylosing spondylitis. Using its own MiXCR run on the 5' RACE reads, TCRdb lists one record per CDR3 protein. The sample includes roughly 69,000 distinct CDR3 sequences, roughly 5.3% of them seen just once. The sample comprised blood, either unsorted or a sorted T cell fraction (not recorded which). The receptors stem from a male donor with ankylosing spondylitis or in good health (not recorded which).

This clonotype occurred a few times. The chain links TRBV7-9 to TRBJ2-1; D may be TRBD2 (5 bases). CDR1 is SEHNR, CDR2 FQNEAQ, per germline (reference sequence). CDR3 length: 15 residues. V lost 6 bases, J lost 3 bases, and 15 bases lay in between. The CDR3 bases are TGTGCCAGCAGGCCGGGGTCAATCCTCTACAATGAGCAGTTCTTC. It is translated as CASRPGSILYNEQFF.

This clonotype was picked up many times. The chain combines TRBV20-1 with TRBJ2-1; 12 bases align to TRBD2. Germline assignment: CDR1 DFQATT and CDR2 SNEGSKA (reference sequence). V was pared by 3 bases and J by 7 bases, with 4 bases of the junction left unmatched. There are 14 residues in the CDR3. CDR3 region: CSASLAGGGNEQFF. CDR3 in DNA: TGCAGTGCTAGTCTAGCGGGGGGGGGAAATGAGCAGTTCTTC.

This clonotype was recorded only once. Here the CDR3 DNA reads TGCAGTGCCCTGGGGGGGGCCCAAGCCTACAATGAGCAGTTCTTC. Protein sequence: CSALGGAQAYNEQFF. This chain links TRBV20-1 with TRBJ2-1; maybe TRBD2 (7 bases). Trimming shortened V by 6 bases and J by 2 bases, and 17 bases separated the two germline ends. Looked up from germline, CDR1 is DFQATT and CDR2 is SNEGSKA (reference sequence). This CDR3 region has 15 residues.

This clonotype was recorded at least ten times. The chain recombines TRBV20-1 with TRBJ1-6, with a tentative D call TRBD1 (5 bases). Trimming shortened V by 0 bases and J by 7 bases, and 10 bases separated the two germline ends. The germline V gene has CDR1 DFQATT and CDR2 SNEGSKA (reference sequence). The CDR3 consists of 14 residues. CDR3 residues: CSAREAGPNSPLHF. The CDR3 DNA reads TGCAGTGCTAGAGAAGCAGGGCCAAATTCACCCCTCCACTTT.

This clonotype showed up just a few times. The V call is TRBV7-9, the J call TRBJ2-1; 13 bases agree with TRBD2. J gave up 4 bases and V 4 bases, and 4 bases lay outside the gene matches. The germline V gene encodes CDR1 SEHNR and CDR2 FQNEAQ (reference sequence). This CDR3 comprises 16 residues. This CDR3 is CASSWGLAGPYNEQFF. The CDR3, as DNA: TGTGCCAGCAGCTGGGGACTAGCGGGGCCTTACAATGAGCAGTTCTTC.

This clonotype was seen at least ten times. The V call is TRBV29-1, the J call TRBJ1-1; D not resolved. CDR3 length: 13 residues. Looked up from germline, CDR1 is SQVTM and CDR2 is ANQGSEA. V was cut by 5 bases and J by 1 base, with 11 bases left in between. The CDR3 protein is CSVTRDSNTEAFF. The CDR3 DNA sequence: TGCAGCGTTACACGGGATTCGAACACTGAAGCTTTCTTT. The whole variable domain, filled in from reference TRBV29-1 and TRBJ1-1, reads SAVISQKPSRDICQRGTSLTIQCQVDSQVTMMFWYRQQPGQSLTLIATANQGSEATYESGFVIDKFPISRPNLTFSTLTVSNMSPEDSSIYLCSVTRDSNTEAFFGQGTRLTVV.

This clonotype was observed at least ten times. The chain links TRBV20-1 to TRBJ1-6, with 7 bases matching TRBD1. With 2 bases clipped from V and 10 bases from J, the junction kept 11 bases outside the gene matches. The CDR3 spans 15 residues. Germline V lookup: CDR1 DFQATT, CDR2 SNEGSKA (reference sequence). The CDR3 sequence is CSARFSGTDVSPLHF. The CDR3 bases are TGCAGTGCTAGATTCTCCGGGACAGACGTATCACCCCTCCACTTT.

Ten or more counts support this clonotype. The chain is built from TRBV28 and TRBJ2-7; D uncertain. This CDR3 comprises 11 residues. V was pared by 2 bases and J by 2 bases, with 1 base between. Germline V CDR1 and CDR2: MDHEN, SYDVKM. The CDR3 region is CASSLAYEQYF. Written as DNA, the CDR3 is TGTGCCAGCAGTTTAGCCTACGAGCAGTACTTC.

This clonotype was counted ten times or more. The chain couples TRBV29-1 to TRBJ2-7; TRBD1 matches 7 bases. The length of the CDR3 is 14 residues. J gave up 0 bases and V 7 bases, and 9 bases lay outside the gene matches. Per germline, CDR1 SQVTM and CDR2 ANQGSEA. The CDR3 DNA reads TGCAGCGCTAAGGGACAGCCCGACTCCTACGAGCAGTACTTC. Its translation: CSAKGQPDSYEQYF.

This clonotype was observed at least ten times. This chain joins TRBV19 and TRBJ2-1; D possibly corresponds to TRBD1 (5 bases). Trimming cost V 10 bases and J 9 bases, with 25 bases left between them. This CDR3 region has 15 residues. Looked up from germline, CDR1 is LNHDA and CDR2 is SQIVND (reference sequence). The chain's CDR3 is CATSAQGLHNGEQFF. CDR3 in DNA: TGTGCCACCTCCGCCCAGGGTCTTCATAATGGTGAGCAGTTCTTC.

This clonotype has at least ten counts. The V and J genes are TRBV28 and TRBJ2-7, with 7 bases matching TRBD1. This CDR3 has 14 residues. The V and J ends lost 5 bases and 2 bases, in that order; junction bases with no gene match: 6. Germline V gives CDR1 MDHEN, CDR2 SYDVKM. The CDR3 sequence is CASSPRDSTYEQYF. CDR3 sequence (DNA): TGTGCCAGCAGTCCCCGGGACAGTACCTACGAGCAGTACTTC.